This T cell receptor (beta chain) was sequenced during a study of cytomegalovirus exposure and HLA in healthy donors. Study conclusions and caveats: A reported reduction in N-insertions relative to the roughly 610-donor mean was seen in an Asian-associated ancestry cluster in a later analysis. The availability of immune exposure information extended only to CMV serostatus.

Likely unrecorded immune exposures existed in these nominally healthy donors. 13 Jbeta primers and 60 Vbeta primers were used for the PCR. Using immunoSEQ multiplex PCR, the repertoire was profiled, and TCRdb retains in-frame clones only, with some absent. The sample table includes approximately 140,000 clones. Points on this clone: What it recognizes is unknown.

The V end was cut by 2 bases, the J end by 7 bases, with 9 bases between. In germline, CDR1 is MDHEN, CDR2 SYDVKM. This CDR3 comprises 13 residues. The sample taken for sequencing was PBMCs. This chain uses TRBV28 with TRBJ1-3; D not resolved. The sequence came from a woman aged 50 to 60 in good health and CMV-seronegative. CDR3 loop: CASSLPYKNTIYF. As DNA, the CDR3 is TGTGCCAGCAGTTTACCCTATAAGAACACCATATATTTT.